The 7 T cell receptor beta chains below were found in one sample sequenced in a study of PD-1 blockade in classical Hodgkin lymphoma. TCRdb's table, derived via immunoSEQ multiplex PCR, lists solely in-frame clones and lacks some. Here the sample spans about 22,000 clones, 72% being singletons. Time point in this sample: cycle 4 day 1 (C4D1), after around six weeks of nivolumab. Relapse after autologous stem cell transplantation occurred in every patient, and brentuximab vedotin exposure varied. Isolation of CD4+ T cells from thawed PBMCs was performed by magnetic negative selection. The sequenced sample was CD4+ T cells from blood, obtained before the fourth cycle of nivolumab. Receptor source: a human donor with classical Hodgkin lymphoma.

V is TRBV28 and J is TRBJ1-4; 8 bases match TRBD1. After removal of 2 bases from V and 0 bases from J, the junction contained 5 bases not matched to a gene. The CDR3 is made up of 17 amino acids. CDR1 and CDR2 from the germline V gene are MDHEN and SYDVKM. The chain's CDR3 is CASSLLGTGATNEKLFF. For the CDR3, the DNA is TGTGCCAGCAGTTTACTCGGGACAGGTGCAACTAATGAAAAACTGTTTTTT.

Here the CDR3 reads CASSYYRGMGSPLHF. CDR3 in DNA: TGTGCCAGCAGTTACTATAGGGGTATGGGTTCACCCCTCCACTTT. The V and J genes are TRBV6-5 and TRBJ1-6, with D maybe TRBD1 (5 bases). Germline-derived CDR1 and CDR2 are MNHEY and SVGAGI. CDR3 size: 15 residues. The V end was cut by 1 base, the J end by 9 bases, with 13 bases between.

This chain connects TRBV6-6 to TRBJ2-7, with 12 nucleotides matching TRBD2. Germline V gives CDR1 MNHNY, CDR2 SVGAGI (reference sequence). This CDR3 is built from 15 residues. With 2 bases clipped from V and 4 bases from J, the junction kept 3 bases outside the gene matches. CDR3 bases: TGTGCCAGCAGTTACCCTAGCGGGGGGGAGTACGAGCAGTACTTC. This translates into CASSYPSGGEYEQYF.

This clone was counted a single time. The chain recombines TRBV5-4 with TRBJ2-1; D is undetermined. The CDR3 extends over 13 amino acids. The ends were cut back, 2 bases at V and 4 bases at J, with 7 bases in the middle. Per the germline V gene, CDR1 is SGHNT and CDR2 is YYREEE (reference sequence). The DNA of the CDR3 is TGTGCCAGCAGCTTCGTGGGGTACAATGAGCAGTTCTTC. This encodes CASSFVGYNEQFF.

The chain links TRBV6-1 to TRBJ2-2; TRBD1 might be the D (6 bases). V was cut by 7 bases and J by 6 bases, with 15 bases left in between. Germline CDR1 and CDR2: MNHNS and SASEGT. This CDR3 comprises 14 residues. The CDR3 sequence is CASNAGVKAGELFF. In DNA form, the CDR3 reads TGTGCCAGCAATGCAGGGGTGAAGGCCGGGGAGCTGTTTTTT.

This chain joins TRBV10-2 and TRBJ1-1, with 11 bases that match TRBD1. Germline CDR1 reads WSHSY; CDR2 reads SAAADI. The CDR3 has 17 amino acids. After removal of 8 bases from V and 0 bases from J, the junction contained 11 bases not matched to a gene. CDR3 loop: CASQWTGGKGVNTEAFF. The DNA for the CDR3 is TGCGCCAGCCAATGGACAGGGGGCAAGGGGGTGAACACTGAAGCTTTCTTT.

The chain is built from TRBV7-8 and TRBJ1-5; tentative D call: TRBD1 (6 bases). The germline V and J ends were trimmed by 5 bases and 3 bases, with 14 bases remaining between them. There are 15 residues in the CDR3. Per germline, CDR1 SGHVS and CDR2 FQNEAQ. The chain's CDR3 is CASSLRDKSNQPQHF. The CDR3 region has the DNA TGTGCCAGCAGCCTACGGGACAAGTCCAATCAGCCCCAGCATTTT.